The 4 T cell receptor beta chains reported below all come from one sample, sequenced in a study of blood T cells in healthy people across ages. The second PCR ran roughly 6 to 12 cycles with a sample-barcoded 5' primer and J-beta primers. TCRdb reprocessed the 5' RACE reads via MiXCR and lists one record per CDR3 protein. The table lists approximately 780,000 distinct CDR3 sequences, 20% to 30% of them singletons. These data also formed part of another study, on T cells of mothers and their children.

The sequenced material came from blood. The receptors were sampled from a boy aged 5-17 years in good health.

V is TRBV28 and J is TRBJ2-1, with D tentatively TRBD1 (6 bases). The CDR3 spans 14 residues. CDR1 and CDR2 (germline): MDHEN, SYDVKM. V lost 5 bases and J 6 bases, leaving 14 bases between the germline ends. CDR3 DNA: TGTGCCAGCAGTCCCTCGGACAGCTGCAATGAGCAGTTCTTC. This gives the protein CASSPSDSCNEQFF.

At least ten counts were recorded for this clonotype. The chain combines TRBV3-1 with TRBJ2-1; 8 bases match TRBD2. The V and J ends lost 3 bases and 3 bases, in that order; junction bases with no gene match: 4. The V gene's germline CDR1 is LGHDT and CDR2 YNNKEL (reference sequence). The CDR3 covers 15 residues. CDR3: CASSQGAGGYNEQFF. CDR3 DNA: TGTGCCAGCAGCCAGGGGGCGGGGGGCTACAATGAGCAGTTCTTC.

V is TRBV20-1 and J is TRBJ2-5, with TRBD2 identical over 7 bases. The germline V gene has CDR1 DFQATT and CDR2 SNEGSKA (reference sequence). The CDR3 is made up of 13 amino acids. For the CDR3, the DNA is TGCAGGGCGCGGCGGGGGTACGGGGAGACCCAGTACTTC. Translating it yields CRARRGYGETQYF.

This rearrangement joins TRBV5-5 to TRBJ2-2; no clear D. This CDR3 has 12 amino acids. The V gene's germline CDR1 is SGHKS and CDR2 YYEKEE (reference sequence). Trimming pared 4 bases from V and 6 bases from J, leaving 7 bases between. The CDR3 bases are TGTGCCAGCAGCCATCGTCCCGGGGAGCTGTTTTTT. Protein product: CASSHRPGELFF.